These 16 T cell receptor beta chains originate from one sample sequenced in a study of cytomegalovirus exposure and HLA in healthy donors. The PCR ran on 60 Vbeta and 13 Jbeta primers. The protocol was immunoSEQ multiplex PCR, while the TCRdb copy is restricted to in-frame clones and leaves out a portion. The table lists more than 60,000 clones, less than 80% of them singletons, with 7.5% to 9.5% in the top ten. Specimen: PBMCs. These receptors were collected from a man aged 35-49 years in good health and CMV-seropositive.

The chain links TRBV15 to TRBJ2-5; a possible D gene is TRBD2 (6 bases). The length of the CDR3 is 12 residues. Deletions cut 5 bases from V and 5 bases from J, with 9 bases between. Germline-derived CDR1 and CDR2 are LNHNV and YYDKDF (reference sequence). The CDR3 reads CATSGGGETQYF. The DNA of the CDR3 is TGTGCCACCAGCGGCGGAGGGGAGACCCAGTACTTC.

This chain connects TRBV4-1 to TRBJ2-7; 10 positions match TRBD1. The germline gives CDR1 MGHRA, CDR2 YSYEKL. The CDR3 is 16 residues long. V shed 3 bases and J 6 bases; nucleotides not matched to a gene: 11. DNA for the CDR3: TGCGCCAGCAGCCAGGAAGCCGGGACAGGGGTGAGCGAGCAGTACTTC. It yields the protein CASSQEAGTGVSEQYF.

This CDR3 reads CASSLTTSGEQYF. The CDR3 DNA reads as TGTGCCAGCAGCTTAACGACATCGGGGGAGCAGTACTTC. The chain recombines TRBV7-9 with TRBJ2-7; weak D call: TRBD2 (5 bases). The CDR3 loop spans 13 amino acids. Germline V lookup: CDR1 SEHNR, CDR2 FQNEAQ (reference sequence). V was clipped by 2 bases and J by 7 bases, with 12 bases between them.

The genes are TRBV7-8 and TRBJ1-2; D remains ambiguous. The CDR3 covers 14 residues. V shed 5 bases and J shed 2 bases, with 12 bases lying between them. CDR1 and CDR2 from the germline V gene are SGHVS and FQNEAQ. This chain's CDR3 is CASSRSVLNYGYTF. In nucleotides, the CDR3 is TGTGCCAGCAGCCGATCAGTGTTAAACTATGGCTACACCTTC. Variable domain in full (rest from reference TRBV7-8 and TRBJ1-2): GAGVSQSPRYKVAKRGQDVALRCDPISGHVSLFWYQQALGQGPEFLTYFQNEAQLDKSGLPSDRFFAERPEGSVSTLKIQRTQQEDSAVYLCASSRSVLNYGYTFGSGTRLTVV.

V gene TRBV2 combines with J gene TRBJ1-2; D is perhaps TRBD1 (6 bases). The germline V and J ends were trimmed by 8 bases and 8 bases, with 15 bases remaining between them. CDR1 SNHLY and CDR2 FYNNEI come from the germline V gene. This CDR3 region has 12 residues. The CDR3 here is CASRTDSHGYTF. CDR3 sequence (DNA): TGTGCCAGCCGGACAGACAGTCACGGCTACACCTTC.

The V and J genes are TRBV5-1 and TRBJ2-3; 10 bases align to TRBD1. Germline CDR1 and CDR2: SGHRS and YFSETQ. The CDR3 spans 16 residues. V gave up 1 base and J gave up 4 bases; unmatched junction bases: 6. CDR3 DNA: TGCGCCAGCAGCTTGACCGGGACAGGGGTTGCAGATACGCAGTATTTT. This sequence encodes CASSLTGTGVADTQYF.

This clone was counted a few times. This chain links TRBV6-4 with TRBJ2-2; D perhaps matches TRBD2 (6 bases). Germline V gene lookup returns CDR1 MRHNA and CDR2 SNTAGT. V lost 3 bases and J lost 5, with 13 bases in between. This CDR3 contains 15 residues. CDR3 in DNA: TGTGCCAGCAGTGAGGAGGGAGGAAGTACCGGGGAGCTGTTTTTT. Translating it yields CASSEEGGSTGELFF.

The chain carries TRBV19 and TRBJ1-1; D gene unclear. The CDR3 extends over 14 amino acids. V lost 5 bases, J lost 4 bases, and 14 bases lay in between. Germline V lookup: CDR1 LNHDA, CDR2 SQIVND (reference sequence). For the CDR3, the DNA is TGTGCCAGTAGTCCGTCAGGCAATCCCACTGAAGCTTTCTTT. Translated: CASSPSGNPTEAFF.

The J gene is TRBJ2-5, the V gene TRBV29-1; 7 bases line up with TRBD2. The CDR3 is made up of 13 amino acids. J was trimmed by 1 base and V by 7 bases; bases with no gene match: 6. CDR1 SQVTM and CDR2 ANQGSEA come from the germline V gene. Here the CDR3 reads CSGLRGSQETQYF. The CDR3 DNA follows: TGCAGCGGGCTGCGGGGGAGCCAAGAGACCCAGTACTTC.

This clone was observed a single time. CDR3 residues: CASSAGGGSHYEQYF. The CDR3 nucleotides are TGTGCCAGTAGCGCCGGGGGGGGGTCCCACTACGAGCAGTACTTC. The chain employs TRBV19 and TRBJ2-7; 8 nucleotides match TRBD2. Looked up from germline, CDR1 is LNHDA and CDR2 is SQIVND (reference sequence). CDR3 length: 15 amino acids. After removal of 6 bases from V and 3 bases from J, the junction contained 10 bases not matched to a gene.

This clone was seen only once. CDR3 DNA: TGTGCCAGAGAAGGAGGGCCGGGCAATGAGCAGTTCTTC. It encodes CAREGGPGNEQFF. The rearrangement joins TRBV30 to TRBJ2-1, with D tentatively TRBD2 (6 bases). Trimming removed 8 bases from V and 6 bases from J, with 17 bases in between. Germline loops: CDR1 GTSNPN, CDR2 SVGIG (reference sequence). CDR3 length: 13 amino acids.

V gene TRBV5-6 combines with J gene TRBJ1-1; unclear D gene. This CDR3 is 13 amino acids long. The germline V gene encodes CDR1 SGHDT and CDR2 YYEEEE. The V and J ends lost 0 bases and 4 bases respectively, with 7 bases between them. The CDR3 spells CASSLGHPTEAFF. The CDR3 region has the DNA TGTGCCAGCAGCTTGGGACATCCCACTGAAGCTTTCTTT.

This sequence joins TRBV11-2 and TRBJ2-7; 8 bases are shared with TRBD1. V lost 5 bases to trimming and J lost 2 bases; unmatched junction nucleotides: 11. CDR1 and CDR2 from the germline V gene are SGHAT and FQNNGV. The CDR3 totals 16 residues. The CDR3: CASSPLNRQGTYEQYF. DNA of the CDR3: TGTGCCAGCAGCCCACTCAACCGACAGGGGACCTACGAGCAGTACTTC.

The chain uses TRBV6-5 and TRBJ2-7; tentative D call: TRBD2 (5 bases). The CDR3 totals 15 residues. V lost 0 bases and J lost 0, with 9 bases in between. CDR1 is MNHEY and CDR2 is SVGAGI in the germline V gene. The CDR3 loop is CASSYSAGSSYEQYF. The CDR3, as DNA: TGTGCCAGCAGTTACTCGGCGGGTAGCTCCTACGAGCAGTACTTC.

The rearrangement links TRBV7-2 to TRBJ1-4; 8 nucleotides line up with TRBD1. This CDR3 is 15 amino acids long. The J segment lost 4 bases and the V segment lost 1 base, leaving 2 bases of the junction unmatched. Germline V gene lookup returns CDR1 SGHTA and CDR2 FQGNSA. The CDR3 protein is CASSLGGQVNEKLFF. CDR3 nucleotides: TGTGCCAGCAGCTTAGGGGGACAGGTTAATGAAAAACTGTTTTTT.

The chain is built from TRBV10-1 and TRBJ1-1, with 7 bases matching TRBD1. The length of the CDR3 is 14 residues. Losses at the gene ends were 2 bases for V and 2 bases for J; bases not matched to a gene: 2. Germline V CDR1 and CDR2: WNHNN, SYGVQD (reference sequence). This CDR3 is CASSEGTANTEAFF. The CDR3 DNA follows: TGCGCCAGCAGTGAGGGGACAGCCAACACTGAAGCTTTCTTT.